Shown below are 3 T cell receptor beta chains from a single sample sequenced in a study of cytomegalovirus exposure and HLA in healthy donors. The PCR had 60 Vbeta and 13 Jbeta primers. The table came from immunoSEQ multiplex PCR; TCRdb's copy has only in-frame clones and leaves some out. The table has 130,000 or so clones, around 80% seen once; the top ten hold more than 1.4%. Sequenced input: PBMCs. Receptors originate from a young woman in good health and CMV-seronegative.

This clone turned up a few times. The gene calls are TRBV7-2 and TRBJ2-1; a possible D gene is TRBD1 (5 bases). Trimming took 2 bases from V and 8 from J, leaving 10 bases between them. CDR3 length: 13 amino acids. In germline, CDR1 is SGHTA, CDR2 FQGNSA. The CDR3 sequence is CASSLQGWDEQFF. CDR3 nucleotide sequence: TGTGCCAGCAGCTTACAGGGATGGGATGAGCAGTTCTTC.

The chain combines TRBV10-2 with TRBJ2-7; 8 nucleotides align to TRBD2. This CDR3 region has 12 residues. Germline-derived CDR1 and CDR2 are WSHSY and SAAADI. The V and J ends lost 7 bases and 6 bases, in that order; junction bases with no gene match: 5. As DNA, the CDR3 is TGCGCCAGCACAGGGACTAGTGGCGAGCAGTACTTC. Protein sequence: CASTGTSGEQYF.

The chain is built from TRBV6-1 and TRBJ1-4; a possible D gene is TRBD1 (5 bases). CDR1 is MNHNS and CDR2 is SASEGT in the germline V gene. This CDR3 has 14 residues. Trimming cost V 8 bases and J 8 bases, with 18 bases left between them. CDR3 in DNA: TGTGCCAGCGGAGAGGCAGGGATGGGAGAAAAACTGTTTTTT. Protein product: CASGEAGMGEKLFF.